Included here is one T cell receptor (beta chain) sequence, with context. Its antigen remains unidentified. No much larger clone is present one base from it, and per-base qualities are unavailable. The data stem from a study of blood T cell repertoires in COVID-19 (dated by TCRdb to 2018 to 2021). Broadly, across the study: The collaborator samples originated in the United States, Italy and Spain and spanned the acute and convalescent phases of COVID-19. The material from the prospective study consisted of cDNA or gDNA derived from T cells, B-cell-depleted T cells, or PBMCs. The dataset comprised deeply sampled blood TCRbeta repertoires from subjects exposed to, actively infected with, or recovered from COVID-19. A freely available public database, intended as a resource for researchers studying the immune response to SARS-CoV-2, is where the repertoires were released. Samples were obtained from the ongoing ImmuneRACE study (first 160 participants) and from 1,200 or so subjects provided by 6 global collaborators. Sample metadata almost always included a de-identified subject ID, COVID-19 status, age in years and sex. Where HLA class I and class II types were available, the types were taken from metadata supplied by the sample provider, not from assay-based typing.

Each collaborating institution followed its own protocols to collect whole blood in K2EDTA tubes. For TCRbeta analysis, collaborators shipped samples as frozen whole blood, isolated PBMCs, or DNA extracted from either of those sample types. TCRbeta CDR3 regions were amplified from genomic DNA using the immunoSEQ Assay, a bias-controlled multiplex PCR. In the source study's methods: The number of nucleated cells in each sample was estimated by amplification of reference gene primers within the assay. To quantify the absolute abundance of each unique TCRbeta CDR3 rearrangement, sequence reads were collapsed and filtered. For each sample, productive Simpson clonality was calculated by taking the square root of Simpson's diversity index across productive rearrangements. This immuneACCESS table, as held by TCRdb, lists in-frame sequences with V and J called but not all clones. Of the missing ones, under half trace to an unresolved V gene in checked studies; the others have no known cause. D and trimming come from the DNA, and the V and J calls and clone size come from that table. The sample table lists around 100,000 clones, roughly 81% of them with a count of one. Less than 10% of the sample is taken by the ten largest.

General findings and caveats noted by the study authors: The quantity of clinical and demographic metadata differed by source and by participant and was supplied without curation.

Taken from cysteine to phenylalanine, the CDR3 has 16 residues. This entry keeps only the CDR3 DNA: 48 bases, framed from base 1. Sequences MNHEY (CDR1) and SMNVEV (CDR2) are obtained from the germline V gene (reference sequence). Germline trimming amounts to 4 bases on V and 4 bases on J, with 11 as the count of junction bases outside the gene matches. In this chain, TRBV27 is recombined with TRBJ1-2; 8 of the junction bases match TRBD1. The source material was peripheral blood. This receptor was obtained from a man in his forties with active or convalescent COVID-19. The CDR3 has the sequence CASSSPSGQGLYGYTF. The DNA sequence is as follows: TGTGCCAGCAGTTCCCCCTCAGGACAGGGCCTCTATGGCTACACCTTC.